The 15 T cell receptor beta chains given below trace back to one sample, sequenced in a study of T cell responses to AZD1222 COVID-19 vaccine. Assay: immunoSEQ multiplex PCR; the TCRdb copy retains only in-frame clones and omits some. The table lists roughly 180,000 clones, approximately 90% of them singletons. Sequenced here: peripheral blood, sampled 28 days after the second AZD1222 dose. These receptors all stem from an adult who received the AZD1222 COVID-19 vaccine.

The J gene is TRBJ2-5, the V gene TRBV4-2; D is tentatively TRBD1 or TRBD2 (5 bases each). This CDR3 region has 16 residues. V lost 4 bases and J lost 0, with 15 bases in between. Germline V CDR1 and CDR2: LGHNA, YNFKEQ. The CDR3 is CASSPLRGADQETQYF. The CDR3 nucleotides read TGTGCCAGCAGCCCGCTTAGGGGAGCGGACCAAGAGACCCAGTACTTC.

The rearrangement links TRBV5-4 to TRBJ2-7, with TRBD1 matching over 10 bases. CDR1 and CDR2 from the germline V gene are SGHNT and YYREEE (reference sequence). The J segment lost 0 bases and the V segment lost 3 bases, leaving 6 bases of the junction unmatched. The CDR3 extends over 16 amino acids. As DNA, the CDR3 is TGTGCCAGCAGCTCGGGACAGGGGCGGATCTCCTACGAGCAGTACTTC. Amino acid sequence: CASSSGQGRISYEQYF.

V is TRBV18 and J is TRBJ2-7, with 8 bases matching TRBD1. V shed 4 bases and J 6 bases; nucleotides not matched to a gene: 2. CDR1 is KGHSH and CDR2 is LQKENI in the germline V gene. The length of the CDR3 is 12 residues. Written as DNA, the CDR3 is TGTGCCAGCTCACGTACAGGGGGCGAGCAGTACTTC. Amino acid sequence: CASSRTGGEQYF.

This chain uses TRBV11-2 with TRBJ1-2, with D possibly matching TRBD1 (5 bases). The V gene's germline CDR1 is SGHAT and CDR2 FQNNGV. This CDR3 has 14 amino acids. V lost 5 bases to trimming and J lost 4 bases, with 14 bases between them. CDR3 sequence reads: CASSKQTVSYGYTF. In DNA form, the CDR3 reads TGTGCCAGCAGCAAACAGACAGTGTCCTATGGCTACACCTTC.

This clone was detected only a few times. The chain joins TRBV6-5 to TRBJ1-1; 8 nucleotides agree with TRBD1. The V gene end was trimmed by 5 bases and the J gene end by 5 bases; junction bases not matched to a gene: 4. The CDR3 is made up of 13 amino acids. CDR1 and CDR2 from the germline V gene are MNHEY and SVGAGI. The CDR3 region has the DNA TGTGCCAGCAGTAGACAGGGGAGTACTGAAGCTTTCTTT. Its translation: CASSRQGSTEAFF.

The chain links TRBV7-2 to TRBJ2-1; 8 bases line up with TRBD2. This CDR3 has 14 amino acids. V shed 7 bases, J shed 2 bases, and the junction held 4 bases outside the gene matches. Germline-derived CDR1 and CDR2 are SGHTA and FQGNSA. CDR3 DNA sequence: TGTGCCAGCACATTAGCGGGGACCTACAATGAGCAGTTCTTC. Translating gives CASTLAGTYNEQFF.

V and J are TRBV4-2 and TRBJ2-3; 9 bases align to TRBD2. Germline CDR1 is LGHNA and CDR2 is YNFKEQ. The CDR3 is 15 residues long. Losses at the gene ends were 4 bases for V and 0 bases for J; bases not matched to a gene: 2. CDR3 nucleotide sequence: TGTGCCAGCAGCCCCACTAGCGGGAGCACAGATACGCAGTATTTT. Protein: CASSPTSGSTDTQYF.

In DNA form, the CDR3 reads TGTGCCAGCAGCACCCAAGCAGTGGGTTACGAGCAGTACTTC. Its translation: CASSTQAVGYEQYF. This sequence joins TRBV7-9 and TRBJ2-7, with no clear D. The CDR3 is made up of 14 amino acids. Germline V gene sequence: CDR1 SEHNR, CDR2 FQNEAQ (reference sequence). V was trimmed by 5 bases and J by 4 bases, leaving 15 bases between them.

This chain uses TRBV7-9 with TRBJ1-6; 7 nucleotides align to TRBD1. Germline V gene sequence: CDR1 SEHNR, CDR2 FQNEAQ (reference sequence). The CDR3 runs to 15 residues. The ends lost 3 bases at V and 7 bases at J; junction bases unmatched: 6. For the CDR3, the DNA is TGTGCCAGCAGCTTCGGAAACAGGGGCAATTCACCCCTCCACTTT. This encodes CASSFGNRGNSPLHF. The complete variable domain, with remaining parts taken from reference TRBV7-9 and TRBJ1-6, reads DTGVSQNPRHKITKRGQNVTFRCDPISEHNRLYWYRQTLGQGPEFLTYFQNEAQLEKSRLLSDRFSAERPKGSFSTLEIQRTEQGDSAMYLCASSFGNRGNSPLHFGNGTRLTVT.

The J gene is TRBJ1-4, the V gene TRBV7-9; D not resolved. The V and J ends lost 5 bases and 2 bases respectively, with 12 bases between them. Germline assignment: CDR1 SEHNR and CDR2 FQNEAQ (reference sequence). This CDR3 contains 15 residues. Here the CDR3 reads CASSPGSGTNEKLFF. The CDR3 bases are TGTGCCAGCAGCCCCGGGTCGGGGACTAATGAAAAACTGTTTTTT.

V usage is TRBV3-1 (or the pseudogene TRBV3-2) and J usage is TRBJ2-1, with 10 bases identical to TRBD2. The CDR3 covers 18 residues. Unmatched junction bases numbered 10, after V lost 1 base and J lost 4 bases. From germline, CDR1 is LGHDT and CDR2 YNNKEL (reference sequence). CDR3 nucleotides: TGTGCCAGCAGCCAAGGCTCTAGCGGGAGAAATAATTACAATGAGCAGTTCTTC. As protein: CASSQGSSGRNNYNEQFF.

The rearrangement joins TRBV27 to TRBJ2-1, with 10 bases matching TRBD2. CDR1 and CDR2 (germline): MNHEY, SMNVEV (reference sequence). With V trimmed by 10 bases and J by 6 bases, 9 bases remained unmatched. This CDR3 spans 14 amino acids. The CDR3 sequence: CATERTSGSNEQFF. CDR3 sequence (DNA): TGTGCCACCGAACGGACTAGCGGTTCCAATGAGCAGTTCTTC.

This chain joins TRBV29-1 and TRBJ2-7, with no clear D. Germline CDR1 and CDR2: SQVTM and ANQGSEA. The V and J ends lost 6 bases and 2 bases respectively, with 8 bases between them. There are 11 residues in the CDR3. CDR3 in DNA: TGCAGCGTCGGAGAGGCCTACGAGCAGTACTTC. Its protein is CSVGEAYEQYF.

The chain employs TRBV12-3 or TRBV12-4 and TRBJ2-1, with 15 bases lining up with TRBD2. The junction had 3 bases not matched to a gene; V was cut back by 6 bases and J by 12 bases. The CDR3 runs to 13 residues. CDR3 amino acids: CASRGTSGGSQFF. As DNA, the CDR3 is TGTGCCAGCAGGGGGACTAGCGGGGGGTCGCAGTTCTTC.

The J gene is TRBJ1-2, the V gene TRBV30, with 10 bases aligning to TRBD1. V lost 3 bases to trimming and J lost 8 bases; unmatched junction nucleotides: 6. This CDR3 contains 13 residues. The V gene's germline CDR1 is GTSNPN and CDR2 SVGIG (reference sequence). CDR3 region: CAWRLDRGKGYTF. The CDR3 DNA is TGTGCCTGGAGATTGGACAGGGGGAAAGGCTACACCTTC.